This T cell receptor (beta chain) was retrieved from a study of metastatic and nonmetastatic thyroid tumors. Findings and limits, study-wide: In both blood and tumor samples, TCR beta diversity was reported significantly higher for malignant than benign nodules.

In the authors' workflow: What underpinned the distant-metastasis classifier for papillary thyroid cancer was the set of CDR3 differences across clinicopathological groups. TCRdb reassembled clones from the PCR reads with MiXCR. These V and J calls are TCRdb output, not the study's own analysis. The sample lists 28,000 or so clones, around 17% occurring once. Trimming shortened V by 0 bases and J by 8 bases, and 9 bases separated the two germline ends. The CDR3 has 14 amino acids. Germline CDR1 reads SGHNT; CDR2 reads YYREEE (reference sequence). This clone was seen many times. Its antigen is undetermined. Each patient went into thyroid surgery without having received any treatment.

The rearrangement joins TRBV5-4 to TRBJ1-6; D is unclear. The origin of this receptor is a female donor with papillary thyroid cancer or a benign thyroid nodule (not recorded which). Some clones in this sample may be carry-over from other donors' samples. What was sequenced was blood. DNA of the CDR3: TGTGCCAGCAGCTTGGTGGGTAGGGATTCACCCCTCCACTTT. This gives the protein CASSLVGRDSPLHF.